This T cell receptor beta chain was captured in a study of cytomegalovirus exposure and HLA in healthy donors. Notes on the study in general: An apparent linkage of common viral pathogens to several of the most significant clusters emerged in a later analysis. Analyzed later, association rates of TCRs varied across HLA loci, with DRB1 most and HLA-C fewest. TRBV6-2, TRBV6-3 and some other V segments were unresolvable in 87-base-pair reads. Both high specificity and high sensitivity reportedly marked the classifier's diagnosis of cytomegalovirus status.

Germline-derived CDR1 and CDR2 are SGHDT and YYEEEE. The V segment lost 1 base and the J segment 4 bases; nucleotides outside the gene matches: 4. The CDR3 is 15 amino acids. Regarding this clone: Its antigen is undetermined.

Researchers ran the PCR with 60 Vbeta and 13 Jbeta primers. This table comes from immunoSEQ multiplex PCR, and its TCRdb copy is limited to in-frame clones, with some not included. The table has over 130,000 clones, 63% seen once. The genes are TRBV5-6 and TRBJ2-1; 8 nucleotides align to TRBD2. The sample was PBMCs. The receptor comes from a woman in her fifties or sixties in good health and CMV-seropositive. CDR3 coding DNA: TGTGCCAGCAGCTTGCCCCAGCGGGGGTACAATGAGCAGTTCTTC. This translates into CASSLPQRGYNEQFF. The full variable domain, its missing parts supplied by reference TRBV5-6 and TRBJ2-1, is DAGVTQSPTHLIKTRGQQVTLRCSPKSGHDTVSWYQQALGQGPQFIFQYYEEEERQRGNFPDRFSGHQFPNYSSELNVNALLLGDSALYLCASSLPQRGYNEQFFGPGTRLTVL.